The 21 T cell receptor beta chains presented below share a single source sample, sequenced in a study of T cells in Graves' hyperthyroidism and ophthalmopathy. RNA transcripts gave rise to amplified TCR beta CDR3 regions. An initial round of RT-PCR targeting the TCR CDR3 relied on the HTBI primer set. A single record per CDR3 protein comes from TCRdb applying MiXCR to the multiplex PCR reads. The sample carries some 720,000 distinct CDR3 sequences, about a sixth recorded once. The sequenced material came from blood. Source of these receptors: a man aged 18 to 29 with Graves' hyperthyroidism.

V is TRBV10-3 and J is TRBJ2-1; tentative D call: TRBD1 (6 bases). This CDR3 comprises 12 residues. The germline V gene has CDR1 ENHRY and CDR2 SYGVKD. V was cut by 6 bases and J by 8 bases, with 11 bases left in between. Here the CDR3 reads CAIRDRIDEQFF. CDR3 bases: TGTGCCATCAGGGACAGAATCGATGAGCAGTTCTTC.

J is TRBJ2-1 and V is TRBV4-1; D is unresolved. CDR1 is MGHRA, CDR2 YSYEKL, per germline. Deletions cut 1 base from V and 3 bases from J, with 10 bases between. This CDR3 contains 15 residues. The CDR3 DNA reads TGCGCCAGCAGCCAAGGGGTAGCATACTACAATGAGCAGTTCTTC. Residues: CASSQGVAYYNEQFF.

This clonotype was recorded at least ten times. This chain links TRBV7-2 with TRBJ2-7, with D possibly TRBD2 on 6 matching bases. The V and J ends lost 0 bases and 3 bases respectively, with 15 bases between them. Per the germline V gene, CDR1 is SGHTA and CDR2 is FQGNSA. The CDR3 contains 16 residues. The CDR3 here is CASSLARTGVDYEQYF. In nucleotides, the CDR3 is TGTGCCAGCAGCTTAGCGCGAACGGGGGTAGACTACGAGCAGTACTTC.

CDR3 in DNA: TGTGCCAGCAGCTTAAGTTCGGCGGGAGTGACTTACGAGCAGTACTTC. Residues: CASSLSSAGVTYEQYF. This chain uses TRBV7-8 with TRBJ2-7; 7 positions agree with TRBD2. The CDR3 extends over 16 amino acids. V trimming: 2 bases; J trimming: 4 bases; junction bases outside the gene matches: 11. Germline loops: CDR1 SGHVS, CDR2 FQNEAQ. The full variable domain, its missing parts supplied by reference TRBV7-8 and TRBJ2-7, is GAGVSQSPRYKVAKRGQDVALRCDPISGHVSLFWYQQALGQGPEFLTYFQNEAQLDKSGLPSDRFFAERPEGSVSTLKIQRTQQEDSAVYLCASSLSSAGVTYEQYFGPGTRLTVT.

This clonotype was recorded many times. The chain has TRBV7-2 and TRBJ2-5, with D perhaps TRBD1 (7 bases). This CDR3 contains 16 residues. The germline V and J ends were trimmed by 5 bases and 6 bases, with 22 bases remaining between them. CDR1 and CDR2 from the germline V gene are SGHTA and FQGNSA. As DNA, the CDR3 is TGTGCCAGCAGCCCAGGGGGTAGCGGAGGGTTAAAGACCCAGTACTTC. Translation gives CASSPGGSGGLKTQYF.

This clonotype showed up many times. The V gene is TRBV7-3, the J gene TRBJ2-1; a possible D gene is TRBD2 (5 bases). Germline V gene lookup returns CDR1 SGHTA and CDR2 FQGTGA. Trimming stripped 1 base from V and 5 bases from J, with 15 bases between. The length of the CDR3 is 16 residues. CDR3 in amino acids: CASSLNGRLRDNEQFF. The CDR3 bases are TGTGCCAGCAGCTTAAACGGCAGGCTGAGGGACAATGAGCAGTTCTTC.

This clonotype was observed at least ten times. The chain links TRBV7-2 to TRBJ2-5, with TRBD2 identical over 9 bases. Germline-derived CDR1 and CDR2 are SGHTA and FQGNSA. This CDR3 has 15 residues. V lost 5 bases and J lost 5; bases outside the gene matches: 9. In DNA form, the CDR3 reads TGTGCCAGCAGCCCTAGCGGGGCTAAGTCGGAGACCCAGTACTTC. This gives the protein CASSPSGAKSETQYF.

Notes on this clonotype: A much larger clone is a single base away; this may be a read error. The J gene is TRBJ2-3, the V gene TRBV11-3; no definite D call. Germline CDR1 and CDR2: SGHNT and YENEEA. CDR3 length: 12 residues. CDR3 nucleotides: TGTGTCAGCAGCTTAGAGTCAGATACGCAGTATTTT. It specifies CVSSLESDTQYF.

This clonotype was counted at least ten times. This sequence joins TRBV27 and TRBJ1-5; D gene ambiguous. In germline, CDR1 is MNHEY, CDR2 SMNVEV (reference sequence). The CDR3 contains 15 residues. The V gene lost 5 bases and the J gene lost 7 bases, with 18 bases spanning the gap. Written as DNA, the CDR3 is TGTGCCAGCAGTCCCTTAGGAGCTGGGAGGCAGCCCCAGCATTTT. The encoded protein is CASSPLGAGRQPQHF.

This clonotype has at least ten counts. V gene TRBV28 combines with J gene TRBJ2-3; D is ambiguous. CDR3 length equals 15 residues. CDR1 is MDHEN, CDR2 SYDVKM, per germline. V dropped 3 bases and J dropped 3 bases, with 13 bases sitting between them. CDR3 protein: CASSFEGIWTDTQYF. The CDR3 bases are TGTGCCAGCAGTTTTGAAGGTATTTGGACAGATACGCAGTATTTT.

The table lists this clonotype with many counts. CDR3 coding DNA: TGCGCCAGCAGCTTGGCCTTTTCGGGACAGTATACGCAGTATTTT. Translation gives CASSLAFSGQYTQYF. The chain has TRBV5-1 and TRBJ2-3, with 7 nucleotides matching TRBD1. There are 15 residues in the CDR3. J lost 7 bases, V lost 0 bases, and 8 bases had no gene match. Germline V lookup: CDR1 SGHRS, CDR2 YFSETQ.

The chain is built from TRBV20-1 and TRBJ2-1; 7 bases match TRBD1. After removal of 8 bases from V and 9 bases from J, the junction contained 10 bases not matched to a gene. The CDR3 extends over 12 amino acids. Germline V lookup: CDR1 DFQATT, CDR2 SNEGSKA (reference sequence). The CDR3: CSSKQGGREQFF. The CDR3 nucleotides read TGCAGTTCCAAACAAGGGGGCCGTGAGCAGTTCTTC.

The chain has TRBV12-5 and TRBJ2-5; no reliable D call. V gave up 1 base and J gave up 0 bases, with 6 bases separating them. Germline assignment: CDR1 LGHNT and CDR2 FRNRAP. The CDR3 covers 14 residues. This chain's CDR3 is CASGLGRNQETQYF. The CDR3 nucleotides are TGTGCTAGTGGTTTGGGCAGAAACCAAGAGACCCAGTACTTC.

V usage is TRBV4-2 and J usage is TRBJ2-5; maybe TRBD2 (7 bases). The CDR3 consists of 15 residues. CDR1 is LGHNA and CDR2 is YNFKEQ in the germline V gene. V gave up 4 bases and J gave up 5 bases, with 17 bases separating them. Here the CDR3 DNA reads TGTGCCAGCAGCCCCGTAGGGGGGGGGGCGGAGACCCAGTACTTC. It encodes CASSPVGGGAETQYF.

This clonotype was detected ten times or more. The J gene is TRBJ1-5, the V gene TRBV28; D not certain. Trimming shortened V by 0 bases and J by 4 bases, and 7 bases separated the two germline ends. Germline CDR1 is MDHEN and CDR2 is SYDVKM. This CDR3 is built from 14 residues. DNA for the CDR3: TGTGCCAGCAGTTTATGGCAGTTAAATCAGCCCCAGCATTTT. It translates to CASSLWQLNQPQHF.

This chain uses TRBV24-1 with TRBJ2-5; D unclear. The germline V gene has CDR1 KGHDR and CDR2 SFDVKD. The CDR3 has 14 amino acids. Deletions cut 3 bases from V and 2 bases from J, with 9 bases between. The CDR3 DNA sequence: TGTGCCACCAGTGATGTTAGGGTTCAAGAGACCCAGTACTTC. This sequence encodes CATSDVRVQETQYF.

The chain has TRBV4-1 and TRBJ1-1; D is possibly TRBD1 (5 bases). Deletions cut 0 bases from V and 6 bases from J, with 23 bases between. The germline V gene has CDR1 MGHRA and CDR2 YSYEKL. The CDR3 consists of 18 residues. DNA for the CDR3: TGCGCCAGCAGCCAAGAGGGAAGAGCTTACGCGGGGGACGCTGAAGCTTTCTTT. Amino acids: CASSQEGRAYAGDAEAFF.

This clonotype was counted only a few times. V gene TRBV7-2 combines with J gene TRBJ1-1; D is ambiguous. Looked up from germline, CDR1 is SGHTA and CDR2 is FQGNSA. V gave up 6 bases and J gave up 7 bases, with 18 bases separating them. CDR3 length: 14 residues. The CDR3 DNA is TGTGCCAGCAGTTCGAGGCGCGGTCCGAGTGAAGCTTTCTTT. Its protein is CASSSRRGPSEAFF.

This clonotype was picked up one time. The CDR3: CASSSGGATGELFF. The CDR3 DNA follows: TGTGCCAGCAGCTCGGGGGGGGCCACCGGGGAGCTGTTTTTT. The rearrangement links TRBV5-4 to TRBJ2-2, with 8 bases that match TRBD2. This CDR3 comprises 14 residues. Germline assignment: CDR1 SGHNT and CDR2 YYREEE (reference sequence). J lost 4 bases, V lost 3 bases, and 2 bases had no gene match.

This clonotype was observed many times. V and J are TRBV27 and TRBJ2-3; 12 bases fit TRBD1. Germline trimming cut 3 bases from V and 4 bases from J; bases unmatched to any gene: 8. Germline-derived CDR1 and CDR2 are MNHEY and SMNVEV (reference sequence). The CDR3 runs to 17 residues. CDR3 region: CASSFLGTGGASDTQYF. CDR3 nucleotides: TGTGCCAGCAGTTTTCTTGGGACAGGGGGCGCCTCAGATACGCAGTATTTT.

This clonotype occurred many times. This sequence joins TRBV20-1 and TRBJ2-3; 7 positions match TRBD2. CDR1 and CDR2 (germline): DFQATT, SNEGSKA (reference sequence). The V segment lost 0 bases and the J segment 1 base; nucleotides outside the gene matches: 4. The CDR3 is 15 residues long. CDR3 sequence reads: CSARDWGRGTDTQYF. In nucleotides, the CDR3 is TGCAGTGCTAGAGATTGGGGGAGGGGCACAGATACGCAGTATTTT.